Below, one T cell receptor (beta chain) is given with its context. Original analysis: The authors estimated nucleated cell counts from reference gene primer amplification. The table came from immunoSEQ multiplex PCR; TCRdb's copy has only in-frame clones and leaves some out. V, J and clone size are taken as reported in that table, and D and trimming were inferred from the DNA itself. The table records 5,500 to 6,000 clones, approximately 87% of them present only once. The entry originates in a study of blood T cell repertoires in COVID-19. The CDR3 is 13 residues long. Trimming took 8 bases from V and 3 from J; bases not matched to a gene: 4. Per the germline V gene, CDR1 is MNHEY and CDR2 is SVGAGI.

The TCR comes from a man in his 60s with acute or convalescent COVID-19. The rearrangement uses TRBV6-5 and TRBJ2-3; 8 positions match TRBD1. Sequences were obtained from peripheral blood. In DNA form, the CDR3 reads TGTGCCAGCCGGACAGGGCGGACAGATACGCAGTATTTT. The encoded protein is CASRTGRTDTQYF.